There are many counts of the clone carrying this T cell receptor beta chain. As yet, its antigen is unknown. Amplified TCR beta CDR3 regions were obtained using RNA transcripts as template. Investigators did first-round RT-PCR with HTBI primers, then second-round multiplex PCR. One entry per CDR3 protein, called by TCRdb with MiXCR from the multiplex PCR reads. The table has under 350,000 distinct CDR3 sequences, about 17% seen once. Germline CDR1 MGHRA, CDR2 YSYEKL. Trimming took 1 base from V and 3 from J, leaving 10 bases between them. This CDR3 contains 14 residues. This entry is derived from a study of Graves' ophthalmopathy and Graves' hyperthyroidism. Across the study: Sampling took place at initial diagnosis, with peripheral blood obtained before any treatment. Study-level results: In blood, most expanded thyroid clonotypes above 0.001 frequency were also detected.

Source material: peripheral blood. The receptor was derived from an adult man with Graves' ophthalmopathy. J is TRBJ2-7 and V is TRBV4-1, with D maybe TRBD2 (6 bases). The CDR3 bases are TGCGCCAGCAGCCAAGTCGGCGGGGTCTACGAGCAGTACTTC. Its translation is CASSQVGGVYEQYF.